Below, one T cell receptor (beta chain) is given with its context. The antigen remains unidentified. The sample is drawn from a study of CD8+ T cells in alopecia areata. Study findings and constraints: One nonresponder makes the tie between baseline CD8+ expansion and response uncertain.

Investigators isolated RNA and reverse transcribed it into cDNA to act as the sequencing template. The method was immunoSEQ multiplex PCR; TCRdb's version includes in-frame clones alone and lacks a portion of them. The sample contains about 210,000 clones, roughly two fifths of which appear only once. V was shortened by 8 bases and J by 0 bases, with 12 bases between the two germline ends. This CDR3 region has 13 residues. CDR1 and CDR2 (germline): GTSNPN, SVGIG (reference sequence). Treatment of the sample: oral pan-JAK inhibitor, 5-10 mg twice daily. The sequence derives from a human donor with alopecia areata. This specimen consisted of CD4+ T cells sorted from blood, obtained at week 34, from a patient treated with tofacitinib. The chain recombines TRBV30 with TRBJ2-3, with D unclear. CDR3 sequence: CALGKGSTDTQYF. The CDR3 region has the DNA TGTGCCCTGGGTAAAGGTAGCACAGATACGCAGTATTTT. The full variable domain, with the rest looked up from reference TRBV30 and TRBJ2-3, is SQTIHQWPATLVQPVGSPLSLECTVEGTSNPNLYWYRQAAGRGLQLLFYSVGIGQISSEVPQNLSASRPQDRQFILSSKKLLLSDSGFYLCALGKGSTDTQYFGPGTRLTVL.